A selection of T cell receptor beta chains follows, all from one sample in a study of long-term antiretroviral therapy in people with HIV. Here immunoSEQ multiplex PCR was the method, and the copy in TCRdb shows in-frame clones only, minus some. The data show fewer than 25,000 clones, roughly 86% seen once. The sequences come from unsorted PBMCs, collected 4.4 years after starting antiretroviral therapy. Receptors were obtained from a young man with HIV. CDR3s leave out the opening cysteine and the closing phenylalanine or tryptophan. Rows give clone size only sometimes, using once, few, many, or a class for an expanded clone.

>TRBV28|NA
ASLGLAGVYEQY
>TRBV7-9|NA
ASSLGLGVRNYGYT
>TRBV6-5|NA
ASRKDRRYT
>TRBV10-1|NA
ASSESAAHEQY
>TRBV7-3|NA
ASSLNRGSGQNSYNEQF
>TRBV28|NA
ASSDGLAGGLYNEQF
>TRBV6-5|NA
ASSPIGTGLTEAF
>TRBV11-2|NA
ASRSDRALTEAF
>TRBV27|NA
ASGLKSNQPQH
>TRBV7-6|few
ASSLGTGASYEQY
>TRBV7-3|NA
ASSLTVTGELF
>TRBV5-1|NA
ASSLELETYLMDEQF
>TRBV18|NA
ASSPAATGGDYGYT
>TRBV21-1|NA
ASSKERRHKNTEAF
>TRBV15|NA
ATSGRRGVTDTQY
>TRBV19|NA
ASSISPDPSYEQY
>TRBV28|NA
ASSSLGEGGDTQY
>TRBV5-5|NA
ASSWTDRDQMQQY
>TRBV27|NA
ASSSDRGVHEQY
>TRBV12-5|NA
ASGLGRNTEAF
>TRBV6-1|NA
ASGRTYEQY
>TRBV15|NA
ATSSVEASGRRETQY
>TRBV19|few
ASSMTGTGGREQY
>TRBV14|NA
ASKDWEGNTEAF
>TRBV19|NA
ASSMDRVNGYT